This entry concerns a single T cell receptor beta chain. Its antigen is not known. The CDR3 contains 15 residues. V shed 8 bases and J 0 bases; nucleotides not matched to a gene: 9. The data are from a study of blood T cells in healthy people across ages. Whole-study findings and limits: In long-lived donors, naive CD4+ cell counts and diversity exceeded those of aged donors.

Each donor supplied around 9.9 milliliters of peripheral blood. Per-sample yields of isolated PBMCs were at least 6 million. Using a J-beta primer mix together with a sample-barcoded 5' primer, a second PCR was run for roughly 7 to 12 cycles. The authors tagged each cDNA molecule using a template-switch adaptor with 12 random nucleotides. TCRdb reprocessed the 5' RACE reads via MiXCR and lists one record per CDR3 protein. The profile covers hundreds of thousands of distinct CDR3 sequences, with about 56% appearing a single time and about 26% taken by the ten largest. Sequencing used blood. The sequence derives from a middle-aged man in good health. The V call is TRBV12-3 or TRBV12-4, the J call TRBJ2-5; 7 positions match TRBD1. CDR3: CASATGPPYQETQYF. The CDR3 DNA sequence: TGTGCCAGCGCGACAGGGCCACCCTACCAAGAGACCCAGTACTTC.